The 10 T cell receptor beta chains below were found in one sample sequenced in a study of T cell changes during pregnancy in multiple sclerosis. Assay: immunoSEQ multiplex PCR; the TCRdb copy retains only in-frame clones and omits some. The sample includes around 31,000 clones, 90% seen only once; the top ten take 4.3%. Sequenced material: CD8+ T cells from peripheral blood mononuclear cells, taken in the second trimester of pregnancy. These TCRs come from a female donor with multiple sclerosis, enrolled in a pregnancy study.

The V and J genes are TRBV7-3 and TRBJ1-2; D possibly corresponds to TRBD1 (5 bases). Germline values: CDR1 SGHTA, CDR2 FQGTGA. Between the trimmed V and J ends, which lost 4 bases and 6 bases, there was a span of 18 bases. The CDR3 has 15 amino acids. For the CDR3, the DNA is TGTGCCAGCAGCTCCGGATGGGGGGAAGAGAATGGCTACACCTTC. This translates into CASSSGWGEENGYTF.

The chain has TRBV7-8 and TRBJ1-6; weak D call: TRBD1 (5 bases). The germline gives CDR1 SGHVS, CDR2 FQNEAQ. Trimming pared 4 bases from V and 6 bases from J, leaving 13 bases between. This CDR3 contains 15 residues. The CDR3 DNA sequence: TGTGCCAGCAGCTCCCTCGGGGGGGTTAATTCACCCCTCCACTTT. Amino acid sequence: CASSSLGGVNSPLHF.

The V gene is TRBV7-9, the J gene TRBJ2-2; 12 bases agree with TRBD2. Trimming cost V 8 bases and J 3 bases; bases outside gene matches: 7. This CDR3 region has 16 residues. Germline-derived CDR1 and CDR2 are SEHNR and FQNEAQ (reference sequence). Written as DNA, the CDR3 is TGTGCCAGCGTACCGGGACTAGCGGGCTACACCGGGGAGCTGTTTTTT. It translates to CASVPGLAGYTGELFF.

The V call is TRBV10-3, the J call TRBJ2-1; TRBD2 matches 11 bases. V shed 7 bases and J 7 bases; nucleotides not matched to a gene: 9. The CDR3 runs 15 residues. Germline V gene lookup returns CDR1 ENHRY and CDR2 SYGVKD. The CDR3: CAITSPGLAENEQFF. CDR3 bases: TGTGCCATCACTTCTCCGGGACTAGCGGAGAATGAGCAGTTCTTC.

This chain joins TRBV5-6 and TRBJ2-1, with D maybe TRBD2 (6 bases). V was clipped by 2 bases and J by 10 bases, with 13 bases between them. From germline, CDR1 is SGHDT and CDR2 YYEEEE. The CDR3 has 13 amino acids. CDR3 DNA: TGTGCCAGCAGCTTTCAGACTAGTAGGGAGCAGTTCTTC. As protein: CASSFQTSREQFF.

Worth noting for this clone: A far bigger clonotype differs at one base, so this is likely a read error. The chain uses TRBV7-2 and TRBJ2-5, with 9 bases fitting TRBD2. This CDR3 is built from 16 residues. The trim removed 0 bases at V and 11 bases at J, leaving 13 bases unmatched. Germline V gives CDR1 SGHTA, CDR2 FQGNSA. The CDR3 sequence is CASSLAGSGRGYEQYF. As DNA, the CDR3 is TGTGCCAGCAGCTTAGCGGGTAGCGGGAGAGGGTACGAACAGTACTTC.

V gene TRBV27 combines with J gene TRBJ2-7, with 10 bases matching TRBD1. V trimming: 3 bases; J trimming: 3 bases; junction bases outside the gene matches: 11. The CDR3 runs 17 residues. Germline CDR1 is MNHEY and CDR2 is SMNVEV (reference sequence). CDR3 amino acids: CASSFQGQGLGNYEQYF. CDR3 nucleotide sequence: TGTGCCAGCAGTTTTCAGGGACAGGGGCTCGGAAACTACGAGCAGTACTTC.

The J gene is TRBJ2-1, the V gene TRBV28, with D tentatively TRBD2 (6 bases). Looked up from germline, CDR1 is MDHEN and CDR2 is SYDVKM. This CDR3 has 15 amino acids. Trimming removed 2 bases from V and 8 bases from J, with 16 bases in between. CDR3 DNA sequence: TGTGCCAGCAGTTTAGGGGGGAGCGGCTGGGATGAGCAGTTCTTC. Its protein product is CASSLGGSGWDEQFF.

The chain employs TRBV9 and TRBJ1-2; D is perhaps TRBD1 (6 bases). CDR3 length: 17 amino acids. Germline assignment: CDR1 SGDLS and CDR2 YYNGEE. Deletions cut 0 bases from V and 0 bases from J, with 15 bases between. CDR3 in DNA: TGTGCCAGCAGCGTAGGGGGGGGGCAAGCATCTAACTATGGCTACACCTTC. It encodes CASSVGGGQASNYGYTF.

The chain couples TRBV10-2 to TRBJ2-7; weak D call: TRBD2 (6 bases). Germline V gene data show CDR1 as WSHSY and CDR2 as SAAADI. The ends were cut back, 4 bases at V and 5 bases at J, with 12 bases in the middle. This CDR3 comprises 13 residues. Here the CDR3 DNA reads TGCGCCAGCAGTGGGCAGGGAGGCCACGAGCAGTACTTC. Translated, it gives CASSGQGGHEQYF.